This T cell receptor (beta chain) was obtained from a study of cytomegalovirus exposure and HLA in healthy donors. Study at large: Unique TCR beta sequences numbering approximately 120 million came from approximately 180 million T cells in an earlier analysis. General observations from the study: Relative to equally common others, HLA-associated TCR beta chains showed greater clonal expansion in a later analysis. Several top significant clusters appeared, in a later analysis, to be linked to common viral pathogens.

13 Jbeta primers and 60 Vbeta primers were used for the PCR. Study processing details: A follow-up analysis tallied tens of millions of unique TCR beta chains, some 9.9 million shared. Generated by immunoSEQ multiplex PCR, the TCRdb table keeps only in-frame clones and is missing some. V, J and clone size were drawn from that table, and D and trimming were deduced from the DNA. The profile covers 190,000 or so clones, with roughly four fifths appearing a single time and over 1.5% taken by the ten largest. In regard to this clone: Its antigen is currently unknown.

The CDR3 loop spans 12 amino acids. The ends were cut back, 1 base at V and 13 bases at J, with 8 bases in the middle. CDR1 is MGHRA and CDR2 is YSYEKL in the germline V gene. This TCR was recovered from a man aged 50 to 60 in good health and CMV-seronegative. Source material: PBMCs. This chain uses TRBV4-1 with TRBJ1-6; D is uncertain. This chain's CDR3 is CASSQVSTPLHF. CDR3 nucleotides: TGCGCCAGCAGCCAAGTGTCTACCCCCCTCCACTTT.